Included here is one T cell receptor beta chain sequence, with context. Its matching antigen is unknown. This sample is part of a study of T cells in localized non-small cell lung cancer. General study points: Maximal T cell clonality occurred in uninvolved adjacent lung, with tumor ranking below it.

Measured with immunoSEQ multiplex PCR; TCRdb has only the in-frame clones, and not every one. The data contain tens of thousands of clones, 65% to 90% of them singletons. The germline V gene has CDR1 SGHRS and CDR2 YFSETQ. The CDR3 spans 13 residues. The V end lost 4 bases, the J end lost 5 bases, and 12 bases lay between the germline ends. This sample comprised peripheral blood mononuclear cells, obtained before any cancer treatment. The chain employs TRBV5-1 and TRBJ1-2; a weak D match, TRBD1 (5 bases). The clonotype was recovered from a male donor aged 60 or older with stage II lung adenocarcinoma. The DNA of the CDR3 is TGCGCCAGCAGCGCCACGGGGCAATATGGCTACACCTTC. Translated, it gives CASSATGQYGYTF.